This TCR beta chain was found in a study of blood T cell repertoires in COVID-19. Participant ages covered about 18 to 95 years across 24 US areas. The CDR3 spans 12 residues. Looked up from germline, CDR1 is MDHEN and CDR2 is SYDVKM. V was pared by 8 bases and J by 10 bases, with 12 bases between. Clones were read by immunoSEQ multiplex PCR, and TCRdb kept only the in-frame ones, dropping some. The sample has 300,000 to 500,000 clones, roughly 90% seen once. The source is a woman in her twenties or thirties with acute COVID-19. This chain connects TRBV28 to TRBJ1-6, with unresolved D. Sequences were obtained from PBMCs or T cells enriched from blood (not recorded which). This chain's CDR3 is CASGYGLSPLHF. The CDR3 region has the DNA TGTGCCAGCGGCTACGGGTTATCACCCCTCCACTTT.